A selection of T cell receptor beta chains follows, all from one sample in a study of T cell responses to AZD1222 COVID-19 vaccine. Method: immunoSEQ multiplex PCR; TCRdb's copy keeps in-frame clones and lacks some. The data hold over 150,000 clones, with about 87% observed a single time. Sequences were derived from peripheral blood, sampled on day 0 of AZD1222 vaccination. These receptors were collected from an adult in good health. Each CDR3 is given with its conserved first and last residue. A D gene is named only where the DNA matches it firmly. Expanded clones get a size class; other rows say once, few or many, or leave the size out.

>TRBV7-3|once|NA|TRBJ1-6
CASSRQNTGNSPLHF
TGTGCCAGCAGCCGCCAGAATACAGGGAATTCACCCCTCCACTTT
>TRBV10-3|NA|NA|TRBJ1-1
CAISGMNTEAFF
TGTGCCATCAGTGGTATGAACACTGAAGCTTTCTTT
>TRBV4-2|NA|NA|TRBJ1-4
CASSQVQLGDEKLFF
TGTGCCAGCAGCCAAGTACAGTTGGGCGATGAAAAACTGTTTTTT
>TRBV6-5|NA|NA|TRBJ2-7
CASSSSPYEQYF
TGTGCCAGCAGCTCCTCTCCCTACGAGCAGTACTTC
>TRBV20-1|NA|TRBD1|TRBJ2-1
CSASSPGQSTYNEQFF
TGCAGTGCTAGTTCCCCGGGACAGAGTACCTACAATGAGCAGTTCTTC
>TRBV5-1|NA|TRBD1|TRBJ1-2
CASSPGQGAWGYTF
TGCGCCAGCAGCCCAGGACAGGGGGCTTGGGGCTACACCTTC
>TRBV4-1|NA|NA|TRBJ2-5
CASSQDRPTFETQYF
TGCGCCAGCAGCCAAGATCGCCCAACGTTTGAGACCCAGTACTTC
>TRBV7-9|NA|TRBD1|TRBJ2-5
CASSSRGLMETQYF
TGTGCCAGCAGCTCGAGGGGGCTCATGGAGACCCAGTACTTC
>TRBV2|NA|NA|TRBJ2-5
CASSSNNQETQYF
TGTGCCAGCAGTTCCAATAACCAAGAGACCCAGTACTTC
>TRBV7-9|NA|NA|TRBJ1-1
CASSLDGMNTEAFF
TGTGCCAGCAGCTTAGACGGAATGAACACTGAAGCTTTCTTT
>TRBV6-2/TRBV6-3|few|TRBD1|TRBJ1-1
CASSYGTGTGNTEAFF
TGTGCCAGCAGTTACGGAACCGGGACAGGGAACACTGAAGCTTTCTTT
>TRBV19|NA|NA|TRBJ2-4
CASSGGPIPYF
TGTGCCAGTAGCGGGGGCCCAATACCGTACTTC
>TRBV7-2|NA|TRBD1|TRBJ1-4
CASSLRQGAEKLFF
TGTGCCAGCAGCCTCCGACAGGGCGCCGAAAAACTGTTTTTT
>TRBV29-1|NA|NA|TRBJ1-3
CSVGAASGNTIYF
TGCAGCGTTGGAGCAGCCTCTGGAAACACCATATATTTT
>TRBV6-2/TRBV6-3|NA|NA|TRBJ2-7
CASSRIPLLGLKEQYF
TGTGCCAGCAGTCGGATCCCGTTACTAGGGCTCAAAGAGCAGTACTTC
>TRBV19|NA|TRBD1|TRBJ1-1
CASSYLDRGRTEAFF
TGTGCCAGTAGCTACCTTGACAGGGGGCGAACTGAAGCTTTCTTT
>TRBV4-3|NA|TRBD2|TRBJ2-3
CASSLDGPSGVGTDTQYF
TGCGCCAGCAGCCTCGACGGCCCTAGCGGGGTTGGCACAGATACGCAGTATTTT
>TRBV4-3|NA|NA|TRBJ1-2
CASSQDRGYGYTF
TGCGCCAGCAGCCAAGATCGAGGGTATGGCTACACCTTC
>TRBV6-2/TRBV6-3|NA|NA|TRBJ1-6
CASSTGPSNSPLHF
TGTGCCAGCAGCACCGGGCCATCGAATTCACCCCTCCACTTT
>TRBV2|NA|TRBD1|TRBJ1-1
CASSKQGAGNTEAFF
TGTGCCAGCAGTAAACAGGGGGCGGGTAACACTGAAGCTTTCTTT
>TRBV28|NA|NA|TRBJ1-3
CASSFGSSGNTIYF
TGTGCCAGCAGTTTTGGTTCCTCTGGAAACACCATATATTTT
>TRBV19|NA|TRBD1|TRBJ2-7
CASSIRQGAREQYF
TGTGCCAGTAGTATAAGACAGGGGGCGCGCGAGCAGTACTTC
>TRBV28|NA|TRBD2|TRBJ2-2
CASRLAGVRGELFF
TGTGCCAGCAGACTAGCGGGGGTTCGCGGGGAGCTGTTTTTT
>TRBV19|NA|TRBD1|TRBJ2-1
CASSIGGGQGLNEQFF
TGTGCCAGTAGTATAGGGGGAGGACAGGGCCTCAATGAGCAGTTCTTC
>TRBV18|NA|TRBD2|TRBJ2-1
CASSPQRGMNEQFF
TGTGCCAGCTCACCCCAGCGGGGAATGAATGAGCAGTTCTTC
>TRBV7-6|NA|NA|TRBJ2-7
CASSINWEQYF
TGTGCCAGCAGCATCAATTGGGAGCAGTACTTC
>TRBV27|NA|TRBD2|TRBJ2-1
CASSFSGVEFF
TGTGCCAGCAGCTTTAGCGGGGTCGAGTTCTTC
>TRBV5-6|NA|NA|TRBJ1-5
CASSFRGDRSQPQHF
TGTGCCAGCAGCTTCCGGGGAGACAGGAGTCAGCCCCAGCATTTT
>TRBV9|few|TRBD1|TRBJ1-2
CASSTPVVGDRGRKVQGYTF
TGTGCCAGCAGCACCCCGGTCGTCGGGGACAGGGGGCGAAAAGTTCAGGGCTACACCTTC
>TRBV12-3/TRBV12-4|NA|NA|TRBJ1-5
CASSLLDQPQHF
TGTGCCAGCAGTCTCCTAGATCAGCCCCAGCATTTT
>TRBV20-1|NA|NA|TRBJ1-1
CSASRGPGTEAFF
TGCAGTGCTAGTCGGGGGCCTGGCACTGAAGCTTTCTTT
>TRBV6-5|NA|TRBD1|TRBJ1-1
CASSPPTQGAEAFF
TGTGCCAGCAGCCCACCAACTCAGGGGGCTGAAGCTTTCTTT
>TRBV6-1|once|NA|TRBJ2-7
CASSETSYEQYF
TGTGCCAGCAGTGAAACATCTTACGAGCAGTACTTC
>TRBV9|NA|TRBD1|TRBJ2-7
CASSKTGTGIENEQYF
TGTGCCAGCAGCAAGACCGGGACAGGGATTGAGAACGAGCAGTACTTC
>TRBV9|NA|NA|TRBJ2-3
CASSQRGYSTDTQYF
TGTGCCAGCAGCCAAAGGGGATATAGCACAGATACGCAGTATTTT
>TRBV29-1|NA|NA|TRBJ2-1
CSVRGGTGVEQFF
TGCAGCGTTAGAGGGGGGACGGGAGTGGAGCAGTTCTTC
>TRBV27|NA|NA|TRBJ2-5
CASSSGTRFLLGTQYF
TGTGCCAGCAGTTCGGGGACACGGTTCTTGTTAGGGACCCAGTACTTC
>TRBV2|NA|NA|TRBJ1-5
CASSEEYGVRRPQHF
TGTGCCAGCAGTGAAGAGTATGGGGTCAGGAGGCCCCAGCATTTT
>TRBV19|NA|TRBD2|TRBJ2-1
CASSIASGGNNEQFF
TGTGCCAGTAGTATCGCTAGCGGGGGAAACAATGAGCAGTTCTTC